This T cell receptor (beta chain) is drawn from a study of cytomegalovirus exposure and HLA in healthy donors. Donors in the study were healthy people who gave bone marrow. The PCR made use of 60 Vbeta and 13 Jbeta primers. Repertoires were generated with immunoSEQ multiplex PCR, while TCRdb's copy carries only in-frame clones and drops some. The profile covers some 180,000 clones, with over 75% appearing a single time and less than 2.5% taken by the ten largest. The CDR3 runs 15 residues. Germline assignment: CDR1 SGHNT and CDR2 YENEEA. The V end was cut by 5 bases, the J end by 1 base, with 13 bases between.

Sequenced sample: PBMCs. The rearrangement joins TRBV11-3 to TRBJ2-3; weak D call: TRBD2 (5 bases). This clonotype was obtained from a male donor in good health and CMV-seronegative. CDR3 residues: CASSPRAGRTDTQYF. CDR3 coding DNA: TGTGCCAGCAGCCCGAGGGCAGGTCGCACAGATACGCAGTATTTT.